Following are 26 T cell receptor beta chains from one sample sequenced in a study of cytomegalovirus exposure and HLA in healthy donors. 13 Jbeta primers and 60 Vbeta primers were used for the PCR. Generated by immunoSEQ multiplex PCR, the TCRdb table keeps only in-frame clones and is missing some. Of around 150,000 clones listed, approximately 76% are singletons. Sample: PBMCs. These receptor sequences come from a female donor in good health and CMV-seronegative.

This clone has just one count. An end of the junction does not agree with germline; a read error may underlie this. The chain joins TRBV5-6 to TRBJ2-7; the match to TRBD2 covers 8 bases. The CDR3 sequence is 17 residues long. Germline CDR1 and CDR2: SGHDT and YYEEEE. CDR3 nucleotides: TGTGCCAGCAGCTTGGTGGGTCAGCGGGAGATAGCCTACGGGCAGTACTTC. Protein sequence: CASSLVGQREIAYGQYF. The full variable domain, with the rest looked up from reference TRBV5-6 and TRBJ2-7, is DAGVTQSPTHLIKTRGQQVTLRCSPKSGHDTVSWYQQALGQGPQFIFQYYEEEERQRGNFPDRFSGHQFPNYSSELNVNALLLGDSALYLCASSLVGQREIAYGQYFGPGTRLTVT.

The chain joins TRBV2 to TRBJ1-1, with 7 bases identical to TRBD1. V was clipped by 7 bases and J by 11 bases; unmatched bases: 16. Germline V CDR1 and CDR2: SNHLY, FYNNEI. The CDR3 runs 14 residues. The CDR3 is CASTMSPGQLRAFF. In DNA form, the CDR3 reads TGTGCCAGCACGATGTCACCGGGACAGTTGAGGGCTTTCTTT.

Comment on this clone: The junction departs from the called germline gene at one end, perhaps through a read error. The chain recombines TRBV7-9 with TRBJ1-1, with 8 bases aligning to TRBD1. Germline assignment: CDR1 SEHNR and CDR2 FQNEAQ (reference sequence). The CDR3 covers 15 residues. The CDR3 DNA reads as TGTTCCAGCAGCCCAGGACAGGGCTTGAACACTGAAGCTTTCTTT. Translating gives CSSSPGQGLNTEAFF.

V is TRBV5-1 and J is TRBJ2-7; TRBD2 matches 13 bases. The germline V gene has CDR1 SGHRS and CDR2 YFSETQ. The CDR3 contains 17 residues. The V segment lost 4 bases and the J segment 0 bases; nucleotides outside the gene matches: 7. CDR3 residues: CASSPGLAGTPSYEQYF. The CDR3 coding sequence is TGCGCCAGCAGCCCGGGACTAGCGGGGACCCCCTCCTACGAGCAGTACTTC.

This CDR3 is CASSALAGQGYAFF. The CDR3 DNA reads as TGTGCCAGCAGTGCCCTCGCGGGACAGGGATACGCTTTCTTT. The gene calls are TRBV6-6 and TRBJ1-1; 9 bases map to TRBD1. V lost 5 bases and J lost 11; bases outside the gene matches: 12. This CDR3 is built from 14 residues. Per the germline V gene, CDR1 is MNHNY and CDR2 is SVGAGI (reference sequence).

This clone was detected only once. The chain couples TRBV21-1 to TRBJ2-1; the table assigns TRBD2, which was not confirmed against the DNA. TRBV21-1 is a pseudogene. The CDR3 sequence is 16 residues long. The DNA for the CDR3 is TGTGCCAGCAGCTTTCTGGATAAGCGGGGCTACAATGAGCAGTTCTTC. Its protein is CASSFLDKRGYNEQFF.

J is TRBJ2-7 and V is TRBV11-2; D perhaps matches TRBD1 (5 bases). The V gene lost 4 bases and the J gene lost 3 bases, with 13 bases spanning the gap. CDR3 length equals 14 residues. Germline lookup yields CDR1 SGHAT and CDR2 FQNNGV. The CDR3 loop reads CASSSIIRVYEQYF. CDR3 DNA: TGTGCCAGCAGCTCCATAATCAGGGTCTACGAGCAGTACTTC.

The chain has TRBV7-3 and TRBJ1-2; D unclear. CDR3 length: 13 amino acids. Germline V gene sequence: CDR1 SGHTA, CDR2 FQGTGA. V dropped 2 bases and J dropped 7 bases, with 11 bases sitting between them. The CDR3 is CASSLGGLIGYTF. DNA of the CDR3: TGTGCCAGCAGCTTAGGAGGGTTAATTGGCTACACCTTC.

V usage is TRBV7-3 and J usage is TRBJ2-5; a possible D gene is TRBD2 (7 bases). The CDR3 has 13 residues. V gave up 5 bases and J gave up 4 bases, with 11 bases separating them. Germline assignment: CDR1 SGHTA and CDR2 FQGTGA. CDR3 in amino acids: CASSGGGGETQYF. The CDR3 coding sequence is TGTGCCAGCAGCGGGGGGGGCGGAGAGACCCAGTACTTC. Drawing the rest from reference TRBV7-3 and TRBJ2-5, the complete variable domain is GAGVSQTPSNKVTEKGKYVELRCDPISGHTALYWYRQSLGQGPEFLIYFQGTGAADDSGLPNDRFFAVRPEGSVSTLKIQRTERGDSAVYLCASSGGGGETQYFGPGTRLLVL.

This chain links TRBV4-1 with TRBJ1-1, with D maybe TRBD1 (5 bases). The V end was cut by 0 bases, the J end by 5 bases, with 10 bases between. CDR1 and CDR2 (germline): MGHRA, YSYEKL. The length of the CDR3 is 14 residues. The CDR3 sequence: CASSQESGRTEAFF. Written as DNA, the CDR3 is TGCGCCAGCAGCCAAGAGTCAGGGCGGACTGAAGCTTTCTTT.

The chain combines TRBV10-1 with TRBJ2-1; 8 positions match TRBD2. The germline V gene has CDR1 WNHNN and CDR2 SYGVQD (reference sequence). The CDR3 sequence is 18 residues long. The V and J ends lost 4 bases and 0 bases, in that order; junction bases with no gene match: 11. CDR3 nucleotides: TGCGCCAGCAGTGGCGCGAGCGGGGGCCCTCTCTCCTACAATGAGCAGTTCTTC. It specifies CASSGASGGPLSYNEQFF.

The chain is built from TRBV5-6 and TRBJ2-1; TRBD2 matches 11 bases. This CDR3 comprises 15 residues. Germline trimming cut 1 base from V and 9 bases from J; bases unmatched to any gene: 6. Germline V gene lookup returns CDR1 SGHDT and CDR2 YYEEEE. The CDR3 region has the DNA TGTGCCAGCAGCTTGACTAGCGGGAGAAGGGGTGAGCAGTTCTTC. Translating it yields CASSLTSGRRGEQFF.

V and J are TRBV2 and TRBJ1-5, with 8 bases fitting TRBD1. The germline CDR1 and CDR2 sequences are SNHLY and FYNNEI. After removal of 8 bases from V and 4 bases from J, the junction contained 7 bases not matched to a gene. The CDR3 has 14 amino acids. DNA for the CDR3: TGTGCCAGCGATCCGACAGGGGAGAATCAGCCCCAGCATTTT. This gives the protein CASDPTGENQPQHF.

The gene calls are TRBV6-5 and TRBJ2-1; TRBD2 aligns across 7 bases. Germline loops: CDR1 MNHEY, CDR2 SVGAGI. The CDR3 spans 14 residues. V shed 4 bases, J shed 4 bases, and the junction held 4 bases outside the gene matches. The CDR3 DNA is TGTGCCAGCAGTTTAGGCGGGAGTTACAATGAGCAGTTCTTC. Translation gives CASSLGGSYNEQFF.

The sample holds one count of this clone. The rearrangement joins TRBV19 to TRBJ1-1; D is unresolved. V lost 3 bases, J lost 1 base, and 6 bases lay in between. The CDR3 loop spans 13 amino acids. Per the germline V gene, CDR1 is LNHDA and CDR2 is SQIVND (reference sequence). This CDR3 reads CASSISWNTEAFF. In DNA form, the CDR3 reads TGTGCCAGTAGTATTAGTTGGAACACTGAAGCTTTCTTT.

The chain employs TRBV7-9 and TRBJ2-7, with D unclear. The germline V gene has CDR1 SEHNR and CDR2 FQNEAQ (reference sequence). Trimming removed 1 base at V and 3 bases at J, with 4 bases between. The CDR3 contains 12 residues. CDR3 DNA sequence: TGTGCCAGCAGCTTAGGAGTCTACGAGCAGTACTTC. It specifies CASSLGVYEQYF.

The genes are TRBV5-6 and TRBJ2-6; TRBD1 matches 7 bases. Germline trimming cut 1 base from V and 2 bases from J; bases unmatched to any gene: 6. The CDR3 contains 17 residues. Germline CDR1 is SGHDT and CDR2 is YYEEEE. The CDR3 protein is CASSLTGVSPGANVLTF. The CDR3 DNA reads TGTGCCAGCAGCTTGACAGGGGTCTCCCCTGGGGCCAACGTCCTGACTTTC.

This chain links TRBV5-4 with TRBJ2-3; 11 nucleotides line up with TRBD2. Germline trimming cut 1 base from V and 3 bases from J; bases unmatched to any gene: 4. Per germline, CDR1 SGHNT and CDR2 YYREEE (reference sequence). The CDR3 length is 16 residues. The CDR3 loop is CASSLWVAGGTDTQYF. CDR3 nucleotide sequence: TGTGCCAGCAGCTTGTGGGTAGCGGGGGGGACAGATACGCAGTATTTT.

This rearrangement joins TRBV16 to TRBJ1-3; D not certain. Per germline, CDR1 KGHSY and CDR2 FQNENV. The CDR3 extends over 15 amino acids. Deletions cut 0 bases from V and 4 bases from J, with 10 bases between. In DNA, the CDR3 is TGTGCCAGCAGCCAATCGCACGGTCGCGGAAACACCATATATTTT. This translates into CASSQSHGRGNTIYF.

A few counts support this clone. This chain links TRBV5-4 with TRBJ1-2; D is undetermined. Germline CDR1 is SGHNT and CDR2 is YYREEE (reference sequence). The CDR3 has 14 residues. Trimming took 0 bases from V and 7 from J, leaving 13 bases between them. CDR3 nucleotides: TGTGCCAGCAGCTTGGACACCCTTCCTCGTGGCTACACCTTC. It yields the protein CASSLDTLPRGYTF.

The DNA for the CDR3 is TGTGCCAGCAGCTCACCCGGGACAGGGGGTCGGAATGGCTACACCTTC. Protein sequence: CASSSPGTGGRNGYTF. The V and J genes are TRBV5-5 and TRBJ1-2; TRBD1 matches 11 bases. The germline CDR1 and CDR2 sequences are SGHKS and YYEKEE (reference sequence). V lost 3 bases to trimming and J lost 6 bases; unmatched junction nucleotides: 10. This CDR3 region has 16 residues.

This clone came up once. DNA of the CDR3: TGTGCCACCCTGGACAGGGGAGGCACAGATACGCAGTATTTT. Its translation is CATLDRGGTDTQYF. The chain couples TRBV19 to TRBJ2-3; 9 nucleotides agree with TRBD1. Germline CDR1 reads LNHDA; CDR2 reads SQIVND (reference sequence). Trimming took 10 bases from V and 1 from J; bases not matched to a gene: 6. The CDR3 has 14 residues.

The gene calls are TRBV4-1 and TRBJ2-3, with 11 bases fitting TRBD2. Germline loops: CDR1 MGHRA, CDR2 YSYEKL. CDR3 length equals 18 residues. V shed 0 bases and J 4 bases; nucleotides not matched to a gene: 9. CDR3 in DNA: TGCGCCAGCAGCCAAGATCGAACTAGCGGGAGTTACGCAGATACGCAGTATTTT. Translating it yields CASSQDRTSGSYADTQYF.

The chain uses TRBV6-6 and TRBJ1-2; 8 bases line up with TRBD1. The J segment lost 4 bases and the V segment lost 0 bases, leaving 7 bases of the junction unmatched. From germline, CDR1 is MNHNY and CDR2 SVGAGI (reference sequence). The CDR3 contains 16 residues. Here the CDR3 DNA reads TGTGCCAGCAGTTACTCACAGGGGGGCCTCCTCTATGGCTACACCTTC. Translating it yields CASSYSQGGLLYGYTF.

In its sample, this clone was seen once. This rearrangement joins TRBV5-1 to TRBJ1-1; D may be TRBD1 (5 bases). The CDR3 is made up of 14 amino acids. V was cut by 1 base and J by 0 bases, with 7 bases left in between. Per the germline V gene, CDR1 is SGHRS and CDR2 is YFSETQ. The CDR3 here is CASSLPRVNTEAFF. The DNA of the CDR3 is TGCGCCAGCAGCTTGCCCAGGGTGAACACTGAAGCTTTCTTT.

V usage is TRBV6-1 and J usage is TRBJ1-2; 7 bases map to TRBD1. The CDR3 consists of 15 residues. The germline V gene encodes CDR1 MNHNS and CDR2 SASEGT. V lost 5 bases, J lost 7 bases, and 13 bases stayed unmatched. As DNA, the CDR3 is TGTGCCAGCAGTCAGAGACAGGGTCTGGTTTTTGGCTACACCTTC. Amino acid sequence: CASSQRQGLVFGYTF.